Listed below are T cell receptor beta chains from one sample, sequenced in a study of OX40 agonist ivuxolimab in advanced cancers. Clones were read by immunoSEQ multiplex PCR, and TCRdb kept only the in-frame ones, dropping some. The repertoire consists of around 80,000 clones, with 70% to 90% occurring once and the leading ten covering roughly 0.7%. Sequencing used CD4+ or CD8+ T cells sorted from blood, obtained in a trial of the OX40 agonist ivuxolimab. The source of these receptors is an adult with an advanced solid tumor such as melanoma, head and neck, liver or kidney cancer. Each CDR3 is given with its conserved first and last residue. A D gene is named only where the DNA matches it firmly. Not every row has a clone size; where given, it reads once, few, many or a size class.

d_call,j_call,clone_size,v_call,cdr3_aa,cdr3_nt
NA,TRBJ2-7,NA,TRBV29-1,CSVEEGGSYEQYF,TGCAGCGTTGAAGAGGGCGGCTCCTACGAGCAGTACTTC
TRBD2,TRBJ2-7,NA,TRBV4-3,CASSPKGTSAYEQYF,TGCGCCAGCAGCCCTAAAGGGACTAGCGCCTACGAGCAGTACTTC
NA,TRBJ1-1,NA,TRBV12-5,CASAPSWRMNTEAFF,TGTGCTAGTGCCCCAAGTTGGCGGATGAACACTGAAGCTTTCTTT
TRBD1,TRBJ1-5,NA,TRBV6-1,CASSEIWTGVEGNQPQHF,TGTGCCAGCAGTGAAATCTGGACAGGAGTAGAGGGCAATCAGCCCCAGCATTTT
NA,TRBJ2-1,NA,TRBV11-2,CASSLAGASFVNEQFF,TGTGCCAGCAGCTTGGCAGGTGCGTCGTTTGTCAATGAGCAGTTCTTC
TRBD2,TRBJ2-1,NA,TRBV7-2,CASSLESGGKEFF,TGTGCCAGCAGCTTAGAGAGCGGGGGCAAAGAGTTCTTC
NA,TRBJ2-7,NA,TRBV7-2,CASSRLDGTYEQYF,TGTGCCAGCAGCCGATTAGACGGAACCTACGAGCAGTACTTC
TRBD1,TRBJ2-1,few,TRBV6-1,CASSVRTGAYNEQFF,TGTGCCAGCAGTGTTCGGACAGGGGCCTACAATGAGCAGTTCTTC
TRBD2,TRBJ2-7,NA,TRBV27,CASRSGGGGSYEQYF,TGTGCCAGCAGATCGGGCGGGGGAGGGTCCTACGAGCAGTACTTC
NA,TRBJ1-2,NA,TRBV2,CASSSGQITNYGYTF,TGTGCCAGCAGCTCTGGACAGATAACTAACTATGGCTACACCTTC
NA,TRBJ1-1,once,TRBV29-1,CSVEPLSNTEAFF,TGCAGCGTTGAACCCCTTAGTAACACTGAAGCTTTCTTT
NA,TRBJ1-2,NA,TRBV15,CATSRGVGQNYGYTF,TGTGCCACCAGCAGGGGGGTGGGCCAGAACTATGGCTACACCTTC
NA,TRBJ2-7,NA,TRBV28,CASSPDRYEQYF,TGTGCCAGCAGCCCGGACAGATACGAGCAGTACTTC
NA,TRBJ2-7,NA,TRBV19,CASSRYEQYF,TGTGCCAGTAGTAGGTACGAGCAGTACTTC
TRBD2,TRBJ2-1,NA,TRBV19,CASSASGGWVYNEQFF,TGTGCCAGTAGTGCTAGCGGGGGATGGGTCTACAATGAGCAGTTCTTC
NA,TRBJ1-2,NA,TRBV5-4,CASSLARGGNYGYTF,TGTGCCAGCAGCTTGGCCCGAGGGGGAAACTATGGCTACACCTTC
TRBD1,TRBJ1-1,few,TRBV2,CASTRDRGTDTEAFF,TGTGCCAGCACCAGGGACAGGGGGACGGACACTGAAGCTTTCTTT
TRBD1,TRBJ2-7,NA,TRBV9,CASSPGQGARSYEQYF,TGTGCCAGCAGCCCCGGACAGGGGGCTAGATCCTACGAGCAGTACTTC
NA,TRBJ1-1,NA,TRBV11-2,CASSLDGGWGTEAFF,TGTGCCAGCAGCTTAGATGGCGGTTGGGGCACTGAAGCTTTCTTT
TRBD1,TRBJ1-4,NA,TRBV6-1,CASLGQGGEKLFF,TGTGCCAGCTTGGGACAGGGAGGGGAAAAACTGTTTTTT
NA,TRBJ2-2,NA,TRBV7-2,CASTDWNTGELFF,TGTGCCAGCACCGACTGGAACACCGGGGAGCTGTTTTTT
TRBD2,TRBJ2-1,NA,TRBV19,CASSMGEAGSEQFF,TGTGCCAGTAGTATGGGGGAAGCGGGAAGTGAGCAGTTCTTC
TRBD1,TRBJ1-6,NA,TRBV11-2,CASSNADLRGHPLHF,TGTGCCAGCAGCAACGCGGATTTGAGGGGGCACCCCCTCCACTTT
NA,TRBJ2-7,NA,TRBV7-7,CASSLDVDSYEQYF,TGTGCTAGCAGCTTAGATGTTGACTCCTACGAGCAGTACTTC
TRBD2,TRBJ2-2,many,TRBV4-2,CASSHRLAGGTGELFF,TGTGCCAGCAGCCACAGACTAGCGGGGGGCACCGGGGAGCTGTTTTTT
NA,TRBJ2-3,once,TRBV9,CASSVGDQDTQYF,TGTGCCAGCAGCGTGGGGGACCAGGATACGCAGTATTTT
TRBD1,TRBJ2-5,NA,TRBV19,CASKRGPNRGMGETQYF,TGTGCCAGTAAGAGGGGACCAAACAGGGGGATGGGAGAGACCCAGTACTTC
NA,TRBJ2-1,NA,TRBV5-1,CASSPVGNEQFF,TGCGCCAGCTCTCCTGTAGGGAATGAGCAGTTCTTC